The next 26 T cell receptor beta chains were all read from a single sample in a study of cytomegalovirus exposure and HLA in healthy donors. The study ran its PCR with 60 Vbeta and 13 Jbeta primers. TCRdb's copy holds only in-frame clones and misses some; the assay was immunoSEQ multiplex PCR. The table includes fewer than 180,000 clones, 50% to 75% detected once. The source material was PBMCs. These receptors were collected from a woman between 55 and 75 years old in good health and CMV-seropositive.

This chain links TRBV29-1 with TRBJ2-5; 7 bases map to TRBD1. The CDR3 has 14 amino acids. Germline CDR1 and CDR2: SQVTM and ANQGSEA. The trim removed 8 bases at V and 2 bases at J, leaving 11 bases unmatched. This CDR3 is CSLDRLDEQETQYF. DNA of the CDR3: TGCAGCTTGGACAGGCTCGACGAACAAGAGACCCAGTACTTC.

V gene TRBV9 combines with J gene TRBJ2-1, with TRBD2 matching over 8 bases. The CDR3 totals 18 residues. The junction had 13 bases not matched to a gene; V was cut back by 0 bases and J by 5 bases. CDR1 and CDR2 (germline): SGDLS, YYNGEE. The CDR3 sequence is CASSVAGGLAKRDNEQFF. In nucleotides, the CDR3 is TGTGCCAGCAGCGTAGCGGGGGGGCTAGCAAAACGCGACAATGAGCAGTTCTTC.

Of note for this clone: The identical CDR3 is also encoded by other nucleotide sequences in the sample. The chain links TRBV18 to TRBJ2-2, with 7 bases matching TRBD1. V trimming: 1 base; J trimming: 5 bases; junction bases outside the gene matches: 1. Germline-derived CDR1 and CDR2 are KGHSH and LQKENI. The CDR3 is 14 residues long. The CDR3 sequence is CASSPRQGTGELFF. The CDR3 region has the DNA TGTGCCAGCTCACCACGACAGGGAACCGGGGAGCTGTTTTTT. The full variable domain, in which reference TRBV18 and TRBJ2-2 provide the parts outside the CDR3, is NAGVMQNPRHLVRRRGQEARLRCSPMKGHSHVYWYRQLPEEGLKFMVYLQKENIIDESGMPKERFSAEFPKEGPSILRIQQVVRGDSAAYFCASSPRQGTGELFFGEGSRLTVL.

The chain is built from TRBV4-3 and TRBJ2-5; TRBD1 aligns across 7 bases. Germline V CDR1 and CDR2: LGHNA, YSLEER. The CDR3 has 13 residues. V lost 5 bases and J lost 7; bases outside the gene matches: 7. CDR3 DNA sequence: TGCGCCAGCAGCGCGGACTCAGGGGGGACCCAGTACTTC. It is translated as CASSADSGGTQYF.

The V gene is TRBV7-9, the J gene TRBJ2-5; TRBD2 aligns across 10 bases. The J segment lost 2 bases and the V segment lost 2 bases, leaving 11 bases of the junction unmatched. The CDR3 covers 18 residues. Germline values: CDR1 SEHNR, CDR2 FQNEAQ (reference sequence). The CDR3 coding sequence is TGTGCCAGCAGCTTATGGTTGGGTGGACTAGCGGTTCAAGAGACCCAGTACTTC. It yields the protein CASSLWLGGLAVQETQYF.

The chain is built from TRBV11-1 and TRBJ2-5; D gene ambiguous. The V end lost 5 bases, the J end lost 3 bases, and 7 bases lay between the germline ends. The CDR3 sequence is 12 residues long. The germline V gene has CDR1 SGHAT and CDR2 FQDESV (reference sequence). The CDR3 region has the DNA TGTGCCAGCAGCCACGAGGAAGAGACCCAGTACTTC. It codes for CASSHEEETQYF.

This clone was recorded a few times. The chain has TRBV19 and TRBJ1-1; no reliable D call. The germline V gene has CDR1 LNHDA and CDR2 SQIVND (reference sequence). This CDR3 spans 14 amino acids. The V gene lost 4 bases and the J gene lost 4 bases, with 13 bases spanning the gap. The CDR3 reads CASSSSYLGTEAFF. The DNA for the CDR3 is TGTGCCAGTAGTAGCTCGTACCTCGGCACTGAAGCTTTCTTT.

This clone was seen only a few times. The chain uses TRBV7-6 and TRBJ2-1, with TRBD2 matching 8 bases. V trimming: 1 base; J trimming: 4 bases; junction bases outside the gene matches: 3. The CDR3 totals 15 residues. Germline V CDR1 and CDR2: SGHVS, FNYEAQ. The chain's CDR3 is CASSLGGGTYNEQFF. The DNA for the CDR3 is TGTGCCAGCAGCTTAGGCGGGGGGACTTACAATGAGCAGTTCTTC.

This clone has only a few counts. This sequence joins TRBV19 and TRBJ2-7, with 8 positions matching TRBD2. This CDR3 has 14 amino acids. CDR1 is LNHDA and CDR2 is SQIVND in the germline V gene (reference sequence). The junction had 5 bases not matched to a gene; V was cut back by 5 bases and J by 2 bases. The CDR3 DNA follows: TGTGCCAGTAGTGTAGGGACTAGGACCTACGAGCAGTACTTC. It encodes CASSVGTRTYEQYF.

The genes are TRBV12-5 and TRBJ2-3, with D possibly matching TRBD1 (5 bases). The CDR3 spans 14 residues. Germline CDR1 is LGHNT and CDR2 is FRNRAP. Trimming shortened V by 2 bases and J by 5 bases, and 11 bases separated the two germline ends. This CDR3 reads CASGLLTQVDTQYF. The DNA for the CDR3 is TGTGCTAGTGGTTTGCTAACACAGGTAGATACGCAGTATTTT.

This clone turned up a few times. The J gene is TRBJ2-7, the V gene TRBV5-1; TRBD1 agrees at 8 bases. The V segment lost 4 bases and the J segment 3 bases; nucleotides outside the gene matches: 3. Germline CDR1 and CDR2: SGHRS and YFSETQ. This CDR3 is built from 13 residues. The CDR3 is CASSLGTGYEQYF. CDR3 coding DNA: TGCGCCAGCAGCCTTGGGACAGGCTACGAGCAGTACTTC.

In DNA, the CDR3 is TGTGCCTGGACCGGCGGGAACAATCAGCCCCAGCATTTT. It is translated as CAWTGGNNQPQHF. This sequence joins TRBV30 and TRBJ1-5; D is unclear. V lost 4 bases and J 3 bases, leaving 10 bases between the germline ends. This CDR3 is 13 amino acids long. Germline CDR1 GTSNPN, CDR2 SVGIG (reference sequence).

Notes on this clone: Its ends do not fully match the called genes, so a read error is possible. The V call is TRBV11-2, the J call TRBJ2-7; TRBD2 agrees at 11 bases. Per the germline V gene, CDR1 is SGHAT and CDR2 is FQNNGV. The CDR3 length is 15 residues. The CDR3: CASSLAGGNNYEQYF. CDR3 DNA sequence: TGTGCCAGCAGTTTAGCGGGAGGGAACAACTACGAGCAGTACTTC.

This clone was seen only once. J is TRBJ1-1 and V is TRBV2; 10 nucleotides line up with TRBD1. V lost 8 bases to trimming and J lost 0 bases; unmatched junction nucleotides: 6. Looked up from germline, CDR1 is SNHLY and CDR2 is FYNNEI. This CDR3 spans 15 amino acids. CDR3 in amino acids: CASGTGVGMNTEAFF. CDR3 coding DNA: TGTGCCAGCGGGACAGGGGTGGGGATGAACACTGAAGCTTTCTTT.

V gene TRBV29-1 combines with J gene TRBJ2-1, with 13 bases that match TRBD2. The CDR3 has 15 amino acids. Trimming at V came to 7 bases and at J to 5 bases, leaving 8 bases not matched to a gene. Germline assignment: CDR1 SQVTM and CDR2 ANQGSEA. CDR3 in amino acids: CSGWTSGRANNEQFF. The CDR3 region has the DNA TGCAGCGGGTGGACTAGCGGGAGAGCAAACAATGAGCAGTTCTTC.

The chain couples TRBV30 to TRBJ2-3; 10 bases agree with TRBD1. The CDR3 is made up of 18 amino acids. The germline V gene encodes CDR1 GTSNPN and CDR2 SVGIG (reference sequence). With 2 bases clipped from V and 3 bases from J, the junction kept 14 bases outside the gene matches. The CDR3 DNA reads as TGTGCCTGGAGTTTAATAATTACGGACAGGGGGACAACAGATACGCAGTATTTT. This codes for CAWSLIITDRGTTDTQYF.

This clone was observed a few times. The chain is built from TRBV7-2 and TRBJ2-3; tentative D call: TRBD1 (6 bases). The CDR3 contains 13 residues. V lost 5 bases and J 5 bases, leaving 11 bases between the germline ends. From germline, CDR1 is SGHTA and CDR2 FQGNSA. The CDR3 DNA reads as TGTGCCAGCAGCGTACAGGGAGTAGATACGCAGTATTTT. Translating gives CASSVQGVDTQYF.

V is TRBV2 and J is TRBJ2-1, with 7 positions matching TRBD2. Per the germline V gene, CDR1 is SNHLY and CDR2 is FYNNEI. The length of the CDR3 is 13 residues. Losses at the gene ends were 8 bases for V and 11 bases for J; bases not matched to a gene: 12. The CDR3 sequence is CASGDGGYSKQFF. CDR3 nucleotide sequence: TGTGCCAGCGGCGACGGGGGGTATTCGAAGCAGTTCTTC.

This chain links TRBV7-9 with TRBJ1-1, with D possibly being TRBD1 (6 bases). V was trimmed by 3 bases and J by 2 bases, leaving 16 bases between them. Germline CDR1 SEHNR, CDR2 FQNEAQ (reference sequence). The CDR3 loop spans 16 amino acids. Here the CDR3 DNA reads TGTGCCAGCAGCTTGAGCCGGACAGCAGAAAACACTGAAGCTTTCTTT. It encodes CASSLSRTAENTEAFF.

This chain joins TRBV11-2 and TRBJ2-1; 7 positions agree with TRBD2. The V gene's germline CDR1 is SGHAT and CDR2 FQNNGV. The CDR3 consists of 16 residues. With V trimmed by 3 bases and J by 4 bases, 9 bases remained unmatched. The chain's CDR3 is CASSLGGLRGYNEQFF. The DNA for the CDR3 is TGTGCCAGCAGCTTGGGAGGGCTGCGGGGGTACAATGAGCAGTTCTTC. Filled out from reference TRBV11-2 and TRBJ2-1, the complete variable domain reads EAGVAQSPRYKIIEKRQSVAFWCNPISGHATLYWYQQILGQGPKLLIQFQNNGVVDDSQLPKDRFSAERLKGVDSTLKIQPAKLEDSAVYLCASSLGGLRGYNEQFFGPGTRLTVL.

This clone was counted between two and nine times. This rearrangement joins TRBV30 to TRBJ2-1; the match to TRBD2 covers 7 bases. The V segment lost 7 bases and the J segment 3 bases; nucleotides outside the gene matches: 18. The CDR3 loop spans 17 amino acids. CDR1 and CDR2 (germline): GTSNPN, SVGIG (reference sequence). The CDR3 nucleotides are TGTGCCTCTCGATCCGTCGGACCCCAGCGGGGCTACAATGAGCAGTTCTTC. Translated: CASRSVGPQRGYNEQFF.

In this sample, this clone turned up a few times. The gene calls are TRBV7-9 and TRBJ1-1; D is uncertain. Germline CDR1 SEHNR, CDR2 FQNEAQ (reference sequence). This CDR3 has 13 residues. V lost 1 base and J 6 bases, leaving 9 bases between the germline ends. CDR3 nucleotides: TGTGCCAGCAGCTTAGTTCCAGGCGCTGAAGCTTTCTTT. Its protein is CASSLVPGAEAFF. The full variable domain, completed using reference TRBV7-9 and TRBJ1-1, is DTGVSQNPRHKITKRGQNVTFRCDPISEHNRLYWYRQTLGQGPEFLTYFQNEAQLEKSRLLSDRFSAERPKGSFSTLEIQRTEQGDSAMYLCASSLVPGAEAFFGQGTRLTVV.

This clone was counted a few times. This chain links TRBV5-4 with TRBJ2-2; D is possibly TRBD2 (6 bases). V was cut by 0 bases and J by 0 bases, with 12 bases left in between. This CDR3 is built from 17 residues. Germline V gives CDR1 SGHNT, CDR2 YYREEE (reference sequence). The CDR3 DNA is TGTGCCAGCAGCTTGGGGGGGGTCATTACGAACACCGGGGAGCTGTTTTTT. Its protein is CASSLGGVITNTGELFF.

V usage is TRBV7-3 and J usage is TRBJ2-5; D remains unclear. Trimming left V 5 bases short and J 6 bases short, with 16 bases between. The CDR3 sequence is 14 residues long. CDR1 SGHTA and CDR2 FQGTGA come from the germline V gene. CDR3 sequence reads: CASSPFPVSQTQYF. DNA for the CDR3: TGTGCCAGCAGCCCCTTTCCCGTATCCCAGACCCAGTACTTC.

This chain connects TRBV18 to TRBJ1-2, with D hard to call. Germline V gene sequence: CDR1 KGHSH, CDR2 LQKENI. This CDR3 region has 12 residues. The germline V and J ends were trimmed by 6 bases and 5 bases, with 10 bases remaining between them. CDR3 DNA sequence: TGTGCCAGCTCCATCGAGAGGTATGGCTACACCTTC. Its translation: CASSIERYGYTF.

This chain joins TRBV7-9 and TRBJ2-5, with a tentative D call TRBD2 (5 bases). Germline loops: CDR1 SEHNR, CDR2 FQNEAQ (reference sequence). The CDR3 extends over 14 amino acids. With 1 base removed from V and 4 bases from J, the gap between germline ends came to 10 bases. CDR3 residues: CASSLERVPETQYF. The CDR3 DNA reads TGTGCCAGCAGCTTAGAGAGGGTCCCAGAGACCCAGTACTTC. Using reference TRBV7-9 and TRBJ2-5 for the parts outside the CDR3, the full variable domain is DTGVSQNPRHKITKRGQNVTFRCDPISEHNRLYWYRQTLGQGPEFLTYFQNEAQLEKSRLLSDRFSAERPKGSFSTLEIQRTEQGDSAMYLCASSLERVPETQYFGPGTRLLVL.